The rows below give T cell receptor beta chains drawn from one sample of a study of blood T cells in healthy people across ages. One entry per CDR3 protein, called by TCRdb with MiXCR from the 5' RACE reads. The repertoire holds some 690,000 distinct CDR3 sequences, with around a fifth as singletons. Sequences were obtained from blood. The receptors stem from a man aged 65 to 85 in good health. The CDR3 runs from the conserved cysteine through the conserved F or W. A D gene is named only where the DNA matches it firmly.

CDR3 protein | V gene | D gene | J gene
CASSLMGDSPLHF | TRBV7-6 | NA | TRBJ1-6
CATSMAGGSNQPQHF | TRBV24-1 | NA | TRBJ1-5
CASKIGGQGDTQYF | TRBV5-1 | NA | TRBJ2-3
CASARPGTTDTQYF | TRBV5-1 | NA | TRBJ2-3
CASSFGQGRHEQYF | TRBV7-2 | TRBD1 | NA
CASSEWAVYEQYF | TRBV6-1 | NA | TRBJ2-7
CASSNHPGGGNTEAFF | TRBV14 | NA | TRBJ1-1
CASSVLRHYQETQYF | TRBV2 | NA | TRBJ2-5
CASSAQSGAYTEAFF | TRBV10-2 | NA | TRBJ1-1
CASSRGNVATNEKLFF | TRBV3-1 | NA | TRBJ1-4
CASSPRTGKETQYF | TRBV7-2 | TRBD1 | TRBJ2-5
CASSPRPSATNEKLFF | TRBV11-2 | NA | TRBJ1-4
CASSGTVEAFF | TRBV12-3/TRBV12-4 | TRBD1 | TRBJ1-1
CSARPGEFLSTDTQYF | TRBV20-1 | NA | TRBJ2-3
CASSPGWGFEQYF | TRBV28 | NA | NA
CASNLDLGQETQYF | TRBV7-9 | NA | TRBJ2-5
CASTGGLGSYNEQFF | TRBV2 | TRBD2 | TRBJ2-1
CASSQVVRSSAGSPLHF | TRBV3-1 | NA | TRBJ1-6
CASSIWRGYTF | TRBV6-5 | NA | TRBJ1-2
CASSQGRDTYYEQYF | TRBV3-1 | NA | TRBJ2-7
CSVRQGGGTDTQYF | TRBV29-1 | NA | TRBJ2-3
CASSFGAGALDEQFF | TRBV7-3 | TRBD2 | NA
CSVSTGANYNEQFF | TRBV29-1 | TRBD1 | TRBJ2-1
CASSPTSGSETQYF | TRBV11-3 | TRBD2 | TRBJ2-5
CASRPGTTSTDTQYF | TRBV6-6 | NA | TRBJ2-3
CASSLKGGADTEAFF | TRBV12-3/TRBV12-4 | NA | TRBJ1-1
CASSQGGALAKNIQYF | TRBV3-1 | NA | TRBJ2-4
CSATGTPWYNEQFF | TRBV20-1 | NA | NA
CASNSGASYNEQFF | TRBV3-1 | NA | TRBJ2-1
CASSPGDQATYEQYF | TRBV5-1 | NA | TRBJ2-7
CASSLAPGQGAPLFF | TRBV12-3/TRBV12-4 | TRBD1 | TRBJ1-4
CASSLVTGATNEKLFF | TRBV11-2 | NA | TRBJ1-4
CASSPSGWSTDTQYF | TRBV11-2 | NA | TRBJ2-3
CSASPRGWYNNQPQHF | TRBV20-1 | NA | TRBJ1-5
CASSFSLQGGHRETQYF | TRBV12-3/TRBV12-4 | TRBD1 | TRBJ2-5
CASSQDTEVWWETQYF | TRBV3-1 | NA | TRBJ2-5
CASSLTGALSYNEQFF | TRBV5-1 | NA | TRBJ2-1
CSVEANETQYF | TRBV29-1 | NA | TRBJ2-5
CASSQARASPLHF | TRBV4-2 | NA | TRBJ1-6
CASLSGYEQYF | TRBV11-2 | NA | TRBJ2-7
CASSLGQGEQETQYF | TRBV7-3 | TRBD1 | TRBJ2-5
CSASKRAGAHNLMRQFF | TRBV20-1 | NA | TRBJ2-1
CASSPATGTISGNTIYF | TRBV5-1 | NA | TRBJ1-3
CASTSGEPYAPNYGYTF | TRBV6-6 | NA | TRBJ1-2
CASSLGPARGNTIYF | TRBV5-1 | NA | TRBJ1-3
CASSLLPGGDEKLFF | TRBV5-5 | TRBD1 | TRBJ1-4
CASSLSDRETQYF | TRBV12-3/TRBV12-4 | NA | TRBJ2-5
CSARDLQGPYSNQPQHF | TRBV20-1 | NA | TRBJ1-5
CARQGLWQFF | TRBV12-3/TRBV12-4 | NA | NA
CASRMVGTDTQYF | TRBV12-3/TRBV12-4 | NA | TRBJ2-3
CASRLAGGVGYEQYF | TRBV28 | TRBD2 | NA
CASSYNQGQHHEKLFF | TRBV27 | TRBD1 | TRBJ1-4